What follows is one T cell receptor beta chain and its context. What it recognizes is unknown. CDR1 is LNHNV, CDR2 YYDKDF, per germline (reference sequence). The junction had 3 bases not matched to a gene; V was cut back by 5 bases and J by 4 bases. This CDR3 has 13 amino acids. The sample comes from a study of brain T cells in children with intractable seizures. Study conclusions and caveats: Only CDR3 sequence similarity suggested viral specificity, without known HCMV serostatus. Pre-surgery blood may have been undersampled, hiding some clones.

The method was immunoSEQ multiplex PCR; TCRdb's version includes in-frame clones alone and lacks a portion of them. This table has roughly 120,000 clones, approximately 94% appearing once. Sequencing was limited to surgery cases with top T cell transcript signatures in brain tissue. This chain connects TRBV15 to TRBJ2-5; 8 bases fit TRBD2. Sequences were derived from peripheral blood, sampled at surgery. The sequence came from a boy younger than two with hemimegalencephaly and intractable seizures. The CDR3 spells CATSPREGETQYF. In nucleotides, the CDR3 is TGTGCCACCAGCCCACGGGAGGGAGAGACCCAGTACTTC.